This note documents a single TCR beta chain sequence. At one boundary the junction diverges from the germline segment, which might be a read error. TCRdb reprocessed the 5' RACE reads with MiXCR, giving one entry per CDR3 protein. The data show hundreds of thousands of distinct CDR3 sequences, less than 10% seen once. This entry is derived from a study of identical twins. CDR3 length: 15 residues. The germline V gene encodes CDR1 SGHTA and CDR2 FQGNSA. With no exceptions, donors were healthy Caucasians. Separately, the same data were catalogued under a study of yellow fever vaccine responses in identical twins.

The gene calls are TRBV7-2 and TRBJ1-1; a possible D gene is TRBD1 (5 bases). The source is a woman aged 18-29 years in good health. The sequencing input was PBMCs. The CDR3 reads CASSPRTGVTYTEAF. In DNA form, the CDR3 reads TGTGCCAGCAGCCCCCGAACGGGGGTCACTTACACTGAAGCTTTT.